A selection of T cell receptor beta chains follows, all from one sample in a study of cytomegalovirus exposure and HLA in healthy donors. Sequencing used immunoSEQ multiplex PCR; TCRdb keeps in-frame clones, though not all of them. The sample holds about 97,000 clones, roughly 9.4% seen once. The sample taken for sequencing was PBMCs. These receptor sequences come from a man aged 50 or older in good health and CMV-seropositive. Each CDR3 is given with its conserved first and last residue.

CASISSGKTGANVLTF	TRBV19
CGALLNTEAFF	TRBV28
CASSQGRLTAYEQYF	TRBV4-2
CASSFAGEETQYF	TRBV5-1
CASSAGPYNSPLHF	TRBV6-1
CASSRQGAVGGYTF	TRBV28
CASRHGGTGVNQPQHF	TRBV19
CASSVADTSPNSPLHF	TRBV9
CAWSGTVMNTEAFF	TRBV30
CASSIASSYNEQFF	TRBV19
CASSLAGPAYNEQFF	TRBV25-1
CASSPRDRGYGYTF	TRBV5-4
CASIPRDGRGSYEQYF	TRBV28
CASSLKPGQFPYGYTF	TRBV7-9
CAISAGLETQYF	TRBV10-3
CASSLRTGPANEKLFF	TRBV5-4
CASSEGPSMMNQLFF	TRBV2
CASSPWGEYTSYNEQFF	TRBV18
CAWTPGQGKPQHF	TRBV30
CASSQPGQGATGELFF	TRBV27
CASSLLGLAGPYNEQFF	TRBV28
CAWGTGYYGYTF	TRBV30
CASRGTGSLYEQYF	TRBV28
CASSSRTGRGETQYF	TRBV7-9
CASGGDRGNNQPQHF	TRBV6-6
CASSLDIAGKNRTYEQYF	TRBV5-1
CASSRGQGDTGELFF	TRBV7-9
CASSLDPRDPSGYTF	TRBV5-1
CASSLDRFLNEKLFF	TRBV7-9
CASSPTGYQETQYF	TRBV27
CASSFMTSGTYEQYF	TRBV5-4
CASSIGEGFEAFF	TRBV19
CASSPLGQSDRETQYF	TRBV7-8
CASSLTSGIYEQYF	TRBV7-8
CASSPYLWTGYNQPKHF	TRBV4-1
CASSSDATPSPGGYTF	TRBV7-8
CASSLRTDSNEQFF	TRBV7-8
CASTKRGFEKLFF	TRBV6-5
CASSPGGTNTEAFF	TRBV5-1
CAWSPTAEAFF	TRBV30
CASSRPGQEVNYGYTF	TRBV5-4
CAWGEVGGSGELFF	TRBV30
CASSLNSPAGNIQYF	TRBV5-1
CASSLGAGNQPQHF	TRBV4-1
CASTPYGDRAYNEQFF	TRBV27
CSVGQEGTYGYTF	TRBV29-1
CASSELRGHTQYF	TRBV6-1
CASSFKTQYF	TRBV5-8
CASGIGTSPGNEQFF	TRBV10-1